The 18 T cell receptor beta chains reported below all come from one sample, sequenced in a study of cytomegalovirus exposure and HLA in healthy donors (dated by TCRdb to about 2017). The library was produced with the immunoSEQ multiplex PCR assay. TCRdb limited this immuneACCESS table to in-frame rearrangements with V and J called. A share of clones is missing; checked studies link under half to unresolved V genes, and the rest is unexplained. Counted in this sample were 150,000 to 200,000 clones; about three quarters of them appeared once. In total, the top ten clones hold roughly 1.2% of the sample. The sequenced sample consisted of PBMCs. These receptors came from a woman in her thirties in good health and CMV-seronegative.

The rearrangement joins TRBV7-9 to TRBJ1-1, with a tentative D call TRBD1 (5 bases). Trimming removed 8 bases from V and 0 bases from J, with 16 bases in between. The CDR3 consists of 15 residues. Germline-derived CDR1 and CDR2 are SEHNR and FQNEAQ (reference sequence). For the CDR3, the DNA is TGTGCCAGCGTACTTACAGGATTTTTGAACACTGAAGCTTTCTTT. This encodes CASVLTGFLNTEAFF. Drawing the rest from reference TRBV7-9 and TRBJ1-1, the complete variable domain is DTGVSQNPRHKITKRGQNVTFRCDPISEHNRLYWYRQTLGQGPEFLTYFQNEAQLEKSRLLSDRFSAERPKGSFSTLEIQRTEQGDSAMYLCASVLTGFLNTEAFFGQGTRLTVV.

Notes on this clone: In the same sample, other DNA sequences code for this CDR3. The rearrangement uses TRBV5-1 and TRBJ1-5, with 7 bases aligning to TRBD1. Per germline, CDR1 SGHRS and CDR2 YFSETQ. The CDR3 spans 15 residues. With V trimmed by 0 bases and J by 3 bases, 3 bases remained unmatched. The CDR3 nucleotides read TGCGCCAGCAGCTTGGAGGGACAGCCCAATCAGCCCCAGCATTTT. Amino acids: CASSLEGQPNQPQHF.

The chain links TRBV5-1 to TRBJ2-7; 8 nucleotides line up with TRBD2. The CDR3 runs 14 residues. The junction had 6 bases not matched to a gene; V was cut back by 4 bases and J by 3 bases. Germline V lookup: CDR1 SGHRS, CDR2 YFSETQ. The CDR3 region is CASSLTSGVYEQYF. The CDR3 nucleotides are TGCGCCAGCAGCCTAACTAGCGGAGTCTACGAGCAGTACTTC.

The chain has TRBV9 and TRBJ2-3; TRBD1 matches 8 bases. The CDR3 length is 14 residues. Germline CDR1 reads SGDLS; CDR2 reads YYNGEE. The V and J ends lost 8 bases and 0 bases, in that order; junction bases with no gene match: 5. CDR3 sequence: CASGQGLSTDTQYF. For the CDR3, the DNA is TGTGCCAGTGGACAGGGCTTGAGCACAGATACGCAGTATTTT. The full variable domain, with the rest looked up from reference TRBV9 and TRBJ2-3, is DSGVTQTPKHLITATGQRVTLRCSPRSGDLSVYWYQQSLDQGLQFLIQYYNGEERAKGNILERFSAQQFPDLHSELNLSSLELGDSALYFCASGQGLSTDTQYFGPGTRLTVL.

The genes are TRBV16 and TRBJ2-1, with D perhaps TRBD1 (6 bases). Germline values: CDR1 KGHSY, CDR2 FQNENV. V lost 4 bases and J 5 bases, leaving 12 bases between the germline ends. The CDR3 spans 14 residues. As DNA, the CDR3 is TGTGCCAGCAGCCGGGGGCGGACAGACAATGAGCAGTTCTTC. This translates into CASSRGRTDNEQFF.

This clone is a singleton in its sample. This chain uses TRBV19 with TRBJ1-3; 7 bases align to TRBD1. Germline lookup yields CDR1 LNHDA and CDR2 SQIVND (reference sequence). Trimming cost V 3 bases and J 0 bases; bases outside gene matches: 8. The CDR3 spans 17 residues. The CDR3 here is CASSIPGQASSGNTIYF. DNA of the CDR3: TGTGCCAGTAGTATTCCCGGACAGGCGAGCTCTGGAAACACCATATATTTT.

The genes are TRBV7-9 and TRBJ2-1, with 14 bases matching TRBD2. V lost 5 bases and J lost 5; bases outside the gene matches: 8. The CDR3 length is 17 residues. Germline CDR1 reads SEHNR; CDR2 reads FQNEAQ (reference sequence). The CDR3 sequence: CASSPGTSGGADNEQFF. The CDR3 DNA sequence: TGTGCCAGCAGCCCCGGGACTAGCGGGGGAGCTGACAATGAGCAGTTCTTC. The full variable domain, its missing parts supplied by reference TRBV7-9 and TRBJ2-1, is DTGVSQNPRHKITKRGQNVTFRCDPISEHNRLYWYRQTLGQGPEFLTYFQNEAQLEKSRLLSDRFSAERPKGSFSTLEIQRTEQGDSAMYLCASSPGTSGGADNEQFFGPGTRLTVL.

The chain employs TRBV6-6 and TRBJ1-5; D is undetermined. The germline CDR1 and CDR2 sequences are MNHNY and SVGAGI (reference sequence). Trimming shortened V by 0 bases and J by 7 bases, and 10 bases separated the two germline ends. The CDR3 loop spans 14 amino acids. The CDR3 DNA is TGTGCCAGCAGTTACTCGAGCGCGGGGCAGCCCCAGCATTTT. Encoded protein: CASSYSSAGQPQHF.

The chain carries TRBV29-1 and TRBJ2-1; 12 bases align to TRBD2. The CDR3 extends over 15 amino acids. Germline loops: CDR1 SQVTM, CDR2 ANQGSEA. V was clipped by 3 bases and J by 7 bases; unmatched bases: 7. CDR3 region: CSVDQTSGGGNEQFF. In nucleotides, the CDR3 is TGCAGCGTTGATCAGACTAGCGGGGGAGGAAATGAGCAGTTCTTC.

The chain uses TRBV5-1 and TRBJ1-3, with 9 bases lining up with TRBD1. The CDR3 has 15 residues. Unmatched junction bases numbered 3, after V lost 3 bases and J lost 2 bases. Per the germline V gene, CDR1 is SGHRS and CDR2 is YFSETQ. CDR3 protein: CASSSGQGTGNTIYF. In nucleotides, the CDR3 is TGCGCCAGCAGCTCGGGACAGGGAACTGGAAACACCATATATTTT.

The chain couples TRBV9 to TRBJ1-1, with D maybe TRBD1 (6 bases). The CDR3 runs 13 residues. Deletions cut 3 bases from V and 2 bases from J, with 8 bases between. CDR1 and CDR2 (germline): SGDLS, YYNGEE. This chain's CDR3 is CASSADSNTEAFF. The CDR3 nucleotides are TGTGCCAGCAGCGCGGACAGCAACACTGAAGCTTTCTTT.

This clone has just a few counts. The chain uses TRBV5-1 and TRBJ1-6, with 12 bases matching TRBD1. CDR3 length equals 16 residues. V gave up 3 bases and J gave up 7 bases; unmatched junction bases: 5. The germline CDR1 and CDR2 sequences are SGHRS and YFSETQ. In DNA, the CDR3 is TGCGCCAGCAGCTCGAGGGGACAGGGGGCAAATTCACCCCTCCACTTT. Residues: CASSSRGQGANSPLHF.

The gene calls are TRBV6-1 and TRBJ2-5; the match to TRBD2 covers 10 bases. V gave up 6 bases and J gave up 0 bases; unmatched junction bases: 4. Germline V gene lookup returns CDR1 MNHNS and CDR2 SASEGT. The CDR3 contains 15 residues. The CDR3 protein is CASSKLAGHQETQYF. The CDR3 region has the DNA TGTGCCAGCAGCAAACTAGCGGGGCACCAAGAGACCCAGTACTTC.

A single count supports this clone. V gene TRBV6-5 combines with J gene TRBJ1-1, with a tentative D call TRBD1 (5 bases). There are 14 residues in the CDR3. V was clipped by 8 bases and J by 0 bases, with 13 bases between them. Germline assignment: CDR1 MNHEY and CDR2 SVGAGI. CDR3: CASLNRKMNTEAFF. The CDR3 bases are TGTGCCAGCCTTAACAGGAAGATGAACACTGAAGCTTTCTTT.

The J gene is TRBJ2-7, the V gene TRBV18; TRBD1 might be the D (6 bases). This CDR3 comprises 13 residues. V was shortened by 5 bases and J by 3 bases, with 11 bases between the two germline ends. Germline CDR1 KGHSH, CDR2 LQKENI. The CDR3 reads CASSLAQGYEQYF. CDR3 DNA sequence: TGTGCCAGCTCATTGGCACAGGGCTACGAGCAGTACTTC. Supplemented by reference TRBV18 and TRBJ2-7, the full variable domain reads NAGVMQNPRHLVRRRGQEARLRCSPMKGHSHVYWYRQLPEEGLKFMVYLQKENIIDESGMPKERFSAEFPKEGPSILRIQQVVRGDSAAYFCASSLAQGYEQYFGPGTRLTVT.

CDR3 in DNA: TGTGCCAGCAGCGGGGGACGGTTTTGGGTGTTTTTT. Its protein is CASSGGRFWVFF. This chain uses TRBV2 with TRBJ1-4; D perhaps matches TRBD1 (5 bases). The CDR3 runs 12 residues. The V end was cut by 6 bases, the J end by 15 bases, with 17 bases between. The V gene's germline CDR1 is SNHLY and CDR2 FYNNEI.

CDR3 sequence: CASTRRQGETYPTDTQYF. CDR3 DNA: TGTGCCAGCACCAGAAGACAGGGGGAAACGTACCCAACAGATACGCAGTATTTT. The rearrangement links TRBV2 to TRBJ2-3; 9 bases line up with TRBD1. Trimming took 7 bases from V and 3 from J; bases not matched to a gene: 17. The CDR3 extends over 18 amino acids. CDR1 and CDR2 from the germline V gene are SNHLY and FYNNEI.

The rearrangement links TRBV6-5 to TRBJ1-1; a possible D gene is TRBD1 (6 bases). V was shortened by 2 bases and J by 2 bases, with 12 bases between the two germline ends. Per the germline V gene, CDR1 is MNHEY and CDR2 is SVGAGI. CDR3 length equals 15 residues. CDR3 bases: TGTGCCAGCAGTTACGGCGACAGGCTCAACACTGAAGCTTTCTTT. It encodes CASSYGDRLNTEAFF.